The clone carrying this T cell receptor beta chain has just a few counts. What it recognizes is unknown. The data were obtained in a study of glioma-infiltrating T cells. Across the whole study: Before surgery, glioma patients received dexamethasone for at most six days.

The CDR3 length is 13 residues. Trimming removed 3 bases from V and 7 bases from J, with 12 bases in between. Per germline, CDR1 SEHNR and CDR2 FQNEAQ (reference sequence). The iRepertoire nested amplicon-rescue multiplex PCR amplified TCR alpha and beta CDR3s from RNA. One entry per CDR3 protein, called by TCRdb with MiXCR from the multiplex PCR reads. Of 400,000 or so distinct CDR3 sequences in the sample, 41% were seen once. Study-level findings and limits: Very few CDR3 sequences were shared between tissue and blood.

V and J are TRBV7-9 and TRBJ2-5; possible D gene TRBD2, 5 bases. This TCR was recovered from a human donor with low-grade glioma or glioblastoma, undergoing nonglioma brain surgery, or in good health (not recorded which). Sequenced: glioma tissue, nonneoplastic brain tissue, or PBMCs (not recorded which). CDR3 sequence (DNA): TGTGCCAGCAGCTTTAGAGGGATAGGGACCCAGTACTTC. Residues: CASSFRGIGTQYF.